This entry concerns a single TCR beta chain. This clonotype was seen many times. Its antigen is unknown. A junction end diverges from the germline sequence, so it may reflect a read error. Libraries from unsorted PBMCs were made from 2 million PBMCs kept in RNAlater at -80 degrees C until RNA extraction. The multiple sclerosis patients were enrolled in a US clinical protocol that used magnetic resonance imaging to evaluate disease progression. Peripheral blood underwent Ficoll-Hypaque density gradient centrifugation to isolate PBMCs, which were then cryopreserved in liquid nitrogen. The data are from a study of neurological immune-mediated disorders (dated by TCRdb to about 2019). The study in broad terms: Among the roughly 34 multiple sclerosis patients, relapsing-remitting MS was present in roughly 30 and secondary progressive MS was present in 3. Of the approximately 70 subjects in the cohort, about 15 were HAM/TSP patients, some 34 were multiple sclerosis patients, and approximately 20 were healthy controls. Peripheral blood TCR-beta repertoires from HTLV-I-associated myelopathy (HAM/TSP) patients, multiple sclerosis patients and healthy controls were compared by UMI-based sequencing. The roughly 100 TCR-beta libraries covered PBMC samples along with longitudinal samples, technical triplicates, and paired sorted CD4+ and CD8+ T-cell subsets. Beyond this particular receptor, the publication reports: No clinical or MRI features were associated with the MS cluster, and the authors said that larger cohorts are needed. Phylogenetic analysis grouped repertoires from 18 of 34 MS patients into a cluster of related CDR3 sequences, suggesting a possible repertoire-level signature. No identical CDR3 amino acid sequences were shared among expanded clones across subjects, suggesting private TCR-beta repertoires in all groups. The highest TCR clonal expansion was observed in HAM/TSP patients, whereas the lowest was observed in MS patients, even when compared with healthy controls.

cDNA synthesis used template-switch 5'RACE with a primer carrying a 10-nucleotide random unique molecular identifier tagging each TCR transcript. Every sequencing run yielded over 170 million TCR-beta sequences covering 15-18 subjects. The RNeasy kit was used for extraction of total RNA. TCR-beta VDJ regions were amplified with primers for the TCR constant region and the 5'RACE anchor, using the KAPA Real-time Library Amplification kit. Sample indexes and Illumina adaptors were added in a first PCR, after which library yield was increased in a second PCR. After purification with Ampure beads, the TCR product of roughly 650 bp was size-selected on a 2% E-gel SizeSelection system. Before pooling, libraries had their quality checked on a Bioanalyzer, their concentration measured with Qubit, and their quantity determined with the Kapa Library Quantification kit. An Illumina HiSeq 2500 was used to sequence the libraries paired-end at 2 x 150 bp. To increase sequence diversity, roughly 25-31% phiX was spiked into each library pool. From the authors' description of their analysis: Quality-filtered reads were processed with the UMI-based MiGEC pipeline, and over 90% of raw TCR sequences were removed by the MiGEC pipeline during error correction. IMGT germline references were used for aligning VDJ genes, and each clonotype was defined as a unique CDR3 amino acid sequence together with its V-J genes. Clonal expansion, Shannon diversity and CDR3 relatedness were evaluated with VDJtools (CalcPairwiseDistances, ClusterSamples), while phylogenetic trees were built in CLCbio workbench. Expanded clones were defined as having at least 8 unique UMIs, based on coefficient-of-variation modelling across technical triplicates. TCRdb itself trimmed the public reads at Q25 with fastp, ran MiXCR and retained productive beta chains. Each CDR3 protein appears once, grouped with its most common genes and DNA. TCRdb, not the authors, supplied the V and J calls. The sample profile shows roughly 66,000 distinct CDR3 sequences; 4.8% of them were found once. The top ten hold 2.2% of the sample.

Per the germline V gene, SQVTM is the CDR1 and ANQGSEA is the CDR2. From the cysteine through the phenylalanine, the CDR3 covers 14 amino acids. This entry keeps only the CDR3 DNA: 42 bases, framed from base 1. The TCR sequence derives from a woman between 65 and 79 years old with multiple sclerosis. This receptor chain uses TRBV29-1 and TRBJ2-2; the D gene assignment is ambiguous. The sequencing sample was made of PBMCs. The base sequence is TGCAGCGTTGTATGGCAGCCGAAGACCGGGGAGCTGTTTTTT. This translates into CSVVWQPKTGELFF.